This TCR beta chain was found in a study of blood T cell repertoires in COVID-19. The overall study: The samples span acute and convalescent COVID-19 from the United States, Italy and Spain. PBMCs, B-cell-depleted T cells, or T cells were the source of the cDNA or gDNA that made up the material.

Germline lookup yields CDR1 SNHLY and CDR2 FYNNEI. Trimming took off 7 bases at V and 8 bases at J, with 14 bases between the two ends. CDR3 length: 12 residues. Seattle's cohort entered during active infection and was followed longitudinally. Assay used: immunoSEQ multiplex PCR; TCRdb lists only in-frame clones, some missing. In the table there are about 99,000 clones, roughly 81% of which are singletons. The rearrangement uses TRBV2 and TRBJ1-2; the D gene is possibly TRBD1 (5 bases). The receptor was isolated from an elderly man with COVID-19, enrolled during active disease. The material sequenced was peripheral blood. CDR3: CASKFAGRGYTF. CDR3 in DNA: TGTGCCAGCAAATTTGCAGGGCGGGGCTACACCTTC.